This passage covers 14 T cell receptor beta chains from one sample sequenced in a study of cytomegalovirus exposure and HLA in healthy donors. 13 Jbeta primers and 60 Vbeta primers were used for the PCR. Produced via immunoSEQ multiplex PCR; TCRdb's table is partial and in-frame only. This table holds about 80,000 clones, about 80% found once. The sample comprised PBMCs. Receptors were obtained from a man aged 50-60 years in good health and CMV-seropositive.

The chain uses TRBV9 and TRBJ2-1; 7 bases line up with TRBD2. V shed 0 bases and J 10 bases; nucleotides not matched to a gene: 1. The CDR3 extends over 12 amino acids. Germline CDR1 and CDR2: SGDLS and YYNGEE. The CDR3 sequence is CASSVVGGEQFF. The CDR3 nucleotides are TGTGCCAGCAGCGTAGTGGGGGGGGAGCAGTTCTTC.

This clone has only one observation. The CDR3 loop reads CASKPDSGSSYEQYF. Here the CDR3 DNA reads TGTGCCAGCAAACCCGACAGCGGGAGTAGCTACGAGCAGTACTTC. This chain joins TRBV6-5 and TRBJ2-7; 8 bases are a match to TRBD2. This CDR3 contains 15 residues. Germline V gene data show CDR1 as MNHEY and CDR2 as SVGAGI. The J segment lost 3 bases and the V segment lost 7 bases, leaving 11 bases of the junction unmatched.

This clone was recorded a few times. The chain has TRBV7-9 and TRBJ2-1; D call uncertain. Trimming took off 1 base at V and 3 bases at J, with 7 bases between the two ends. CDR1 SEHNR and CDR2 FQNEAQ come from the germline V gene (reference sequence). The CDR3 length is 14 residues. CDR3 sequence: CASSLGRLYNEQFF. As DNA, the CDR3 is TGTGCCAGCAGCTTAGGAAGACTCTACAATGAGCAGTTCTTC.

Turning to this clone: The junction departs from germline at one end; a sequencing error may be responsible. The chain combines TRBV7-9 with TRBJ2-7, with 9 bases fitting TRBD1. The CDR3 has 12 amino acids. From germline, CDR1 is SEHNR and CDR2 FQNEAQ (reference sequence). In nucleotides, the CDR3 is TGTTCCAGCAGACAGGGGGTCTACGAGCAGTACTTC. Translating gives CSSRQGVYEQYF.

This clone appeared a few times. J is TRBJ2-2 and V is TRBV19, with D perhaps TRBD2 (5 bases). The CDR3 sequence is 13 residues long. The V gene's germline CDR1 is LNHDA and CDR2 SQIVND (reference sequence). Trimming removed 3 bases at V and 7 bases at J, with 9 bases between. In DNA form, the CDR3 reads TGTGCCAGTAGTATGGCGGGTTTCGGGGAGCTGTTTTTT. It specifies CASSMAGFGELFF.

On this clone: Sequence at one end of the junction differs from germline and may be a read error. The rearrangement joins TRBV5-4 to TRBJ1-1; D ambiguous. CDR1 SGHNT and CDR2 YYREEE come from the germline V gene (reference sequence). The CDR3 has 10 residues. The chain's CDR3 is CASSNTEAFF. CDR3 bases: TGTGCCAGCAGCAACACAGAAGCTTTCTTT.

This clone was seen a single time. CDR3 in amino acids: CASSPRSPEEQYF. CDR3 sequence (DNA): TGTGCCAGCTCACCACGTTCACCGGAGGAGCAGTACTTC. This sequence joins TRBV18 and TRBJ2-7; D unresolved. The length of the CDR3 is 13 residues. V shed 1 base and J shed 7 bases, with 11 bases lying between them. Germline V gene lookup returns CDR1 KGHSH and CDR2 LQKENI.

The chain employs TRBV7-9 and TRBJ1-2; TRBD1 agrees at 7 bases. CDR1 is SEHNR, CDR2 FQNEAQ, per germline (reference sequence). The V gene end was trimmed by 0 bases and the J gene end by 4 bases; junction bases not matched to a gene: 8. The CDR3 sequence is 16 residues long. The CDR3 loop reads CASSLATGESLYGYTF. The CDR3 nucleotides read TGTGCCAGCAGCTTAGCCACAGGGGAATCCCTCTATGGCTACACCTTC.

The rearrangement joins TRBV7-9 to TRBJ2-7, with a possible D match to TRBD1 (6 bases). Germline V gene sequence: CDR1 SEHNR, CDR2 FQNEAQ (reference sequence). The V and J ends lost 5 bases and 3 bases respectively, with 11 bases between them. The CDR3 consists of 13 residues. CDR3 nucleotides: TGTGCCAGCAGCACAGGGTTCGACTACGAGCAGTACTTC. This sequence encodes CASSTGFDYEQYF.

The chain recombines TRBV6-1 with TRBJ1-1; D is ambiguous. Deletions cut 2 bases from V and 9 bases from J, with 7 bases between. The CDR3 runs 11 residues. CDR1 is MNHNS and CDR2 is SASEGT in the germline V gene. CDR3 sequence reads: CASSETSKAFF. CDR3 DNA: TGTGCCAGCAGTGAAACGAGCAAAGCTTTCTTT.

This chain joins TRBV15 and TRBJ2-1; 9 bases fit TRBD1. V gave up 6 bases and J gave up 7 bases; unmatched junction bases: 4. CDR3 length: 13 amino acids. Germline CDR1 is LNHNV and CDR2 is YYDKDF (reference sequence). CDR3 DNA: TGTGCCACCAGGGACAGGGGTTATAATGAGCAGTTCTTC. Translating it yields CATRDRGYNEQFF.

The chain is built from TRBV7-9 and TRBJ1-1; D is perhaps TRBD1 (6 bases). Between the trimmed V and J ends, which lost 5 bases and 4 bases, there was a span of 17 bases. The CDR3 is made up of 15 amino acids. Germline-derived CDR1 and CDR2 are SEHNR and FQNEAQ (reference sequence). CDR3 region: CASSPYQGLATEAFF. As DNA, the CDR3 is TGTGCCAGCAGCCCATACCAGGGGCTGGCCACTGAAGCTTTCTTT.

The rearrangement links TRBV2 to TRBJ1-2, with TRBD1 matching over 12 bases. The germline V gene encodes CDR1 SNHLY and CDR2 FYNNEI. With 0 bases clipped from V and 0 bases from J, the junction kept 17 bases outside the gene matches. CDR3 length: 22 amino acids. The CDR3 sequence is CASSEAPRGQGAVLLSNYGYTF. The CDR3 nucleotides are TGTGCCAGCAGTGAAGCGCCGAGGGGACAGGGGGCCGTTCTACTTTCTAACTATGGCTACACCTTC.

The J gene is TRBJ2-5, the V gene TRBV19; D is perhaps TRBD2 (7 bases). With 0 bases removed from V and 9 bases from J, the gap between germline ends came to 11 bases. CDR1 and CDR2 (germline): LNHDA, SQIVND (reference sequence). The CDR3 has 13 amino acids. This CDR3 reads CASSIERGQSQYF. Written as DNA, the CDR3 is TGTGCCAGTAGTATAGAGCGGGGGCAGTCCCAGTACTTC.